These 18 T cell receptor beta chains were all obtained from the same sample, sequenced in a study of T cell responses to AZD1222 COVID-19 vaccine. Method: immunoSEQ multiplex PCR; TCRdb's copy keeps in-frame clones and lacks some. The repertoire consists of around 100,000 clones, with more than 65% occurring once and the leading ten covering about 9.7%. Material: peripheral blood, obtained on day 0 of AZD1222 vaccination. Receptors were obtained from an adult in good health.

The chain links TRBV6-4 to TRBJ2-1; TRBD2 is a possible D gene (6 bases). The V end lost 4 bases, the J end lost 0 bases, and 10 bases lay between the germline ends. This CDR3 has 15 residues. Germline V CDR1 and CDR2: MRHNA, SNTAGT. This chain's CDR3 is CASSAEGSSYNEQFF. The DNA of the CDR3 is TGTGCCAGCAGTGCGGAGGGGAGCTCCTACAATGAGCAGTTCTTC.

The genes are TRBV7-9 and TRBJ2-1; TRBD1 agrees at 8 bases. The CDR3 length is 15 residues. V gave up 5 bases and J gave up 5 bases; unmatched junction bases: 8. Germline CDR1 is SEHNR and CDR2 is FQNEAQ (reference sequence). For the CDR3, the DNA is TGTGCCAGCAGCCCCGAAAGGACAGGGAACAATGAGCAGTTCTTC. It is translated as CASSPERTGNNEQFF.

J is TRBJ2-2 and V is TRBV28; D is unclear. The length of the CDR3 is 12 residues. Germline-derived CDR1 and CDR2 are MDHEN and SYDVKM. V lost 2 bases and J 7 bases, leaving 5 bases between the germline ends. The CDR3 region has the DNA TGTGCCAGCAGTTTAGGGGTCGGGGAGCTGTTTTTT. It encodes CASSLGVGELFF.

The chain has TRBV5-8 and TRBJ1-6; D gene unclear. V lost 0 bases, J lost 6 bases, and 13 bases lay in between. The germline V gene encodes CDR1 SGHTS and CDR2 YDEGEE. The CDR3 is 16 residues long. Here the CDR3 DNA reads TGTGCCAGCAGCTTGGAACCCTGGCGGGGTAATTCACCCCTCCACTTT. Translating gives CASSLEPWRGNSPLHF.

The chain is built from TRBV5-4 and TRBJ2-3; 9 nucleotides align to TRBD1. The V gene's germline CDR1 is SGHNT and CDR2 YYREEE (reference sequence). Trimming took 3 bases from V and 6 from J; bases not matched to a gene: 5. This CDR3 has 14 amino acids. CDR3 region: CASSWGQGLDTQYF. CDR3 nucleotide sequence: TGTGCCAGCAGCTGGGGACAGGGCTTGGATACGCAGTATTTT.

The rearrangement joins TRBV29-1 to TRBJ1-5; a possible D gene is TRBD1 (6 bases). Per the germline V gene, CDR1 is SQVTM and CDR2 is ANQGSEA. Trimming shortened V by 6 bases and J by 6 bases, and 15 bases separated the two germline ends. This CDR3 region has 13 residues. The CDR3 nucleotides read TGCAGCGTAAGAACAGGGCGAGGTCAGCCCCAGCATTTT. Residues: CSVRTGRGQPQHF.

This clone was counted a single time. The rearrangement links TRBV2 to TRBJ1-2, with 9 bases lining up with TRBD1. Losses at the gene ends were 6 bases for V and 7 bases for J; bases not matched to a gene: 3. The CDR3 is 12 residues long. Germline CDR1 reads SNHLY; CDR2 reads FYNNEI. CDR3 residues: CASRQGAFGYTF. CDR3 coding DNA: TGTGCCAGCAGACAGGGGGCTTTTGGCTACACCTTC.

The gene calls are TRBV14 and TRBJ1-4, with 7 bases lining up with TRBD1. After removal of 3 bases from V and 10 bases from J, the junction contained 14 bases not matched to a gene. CDR3 length: 16 amino acids. The germline V gene encodes CDR1 SGHDN and CDR2 FVKESK. CDR3 protein: CASSHYRTGVGGKLFF. The CDR3 DNA is TGTGCCAGCAGCCACTATCGGACAGGCGTCGGAGGAAAACTGTTTTTT.

The chain carries TRBV12-3 or TRBV12-4 and TRBJ1-5; unclear D gene. V gave up 5 bases and J gave up 3 bases, with 8 bases separating them. The CDR3 totals 13 residues. This CDR3 is CASSRGINQPQHF. CDR3 nucleotides: TGTGCCAGCAGTCGGGGAATCAATCAGCCCCAGCATTTT.

This CDR3 reads CASSQGQGTYEQYF. CDR3 DNA: TGCGCCAGCAGTCAGGGACAGGGGACCTACGAGCAGTACTTC. This chain links TRBV5-1 with TRBJ2-7; 10 bases map to TRBD1. Germline CDR1 and CDR2: SGHRS and YFSETQ. The CDR3 loop spans 14 amino acids. Trimming at V came to 5 bases and at J to 2 bases, leaving 4 bases not matched to a gene.

V gene TRBV5-1 combines with J gene TRBJ1-1; TRBD1 agrees at 8 bases. CDR3 length: 16 amino acids. In germline, CDR1 is SGHRS, CDR2 YFSETQ. With V trimmed by 0 bases and J by 8 bases, 12 bases remained unmatched. The DNA for the CDR3 is TGCGCCAGCAGCTTGGAGTGGGTTGGACAGGGCTCAGAAGCTTTCTTT. It codes for CASSLEWVGQGSEAFF.

J is TRBJ1-5 and V is TRBV7-2, with unresolved D. V gave up 1 base and J gave up 4 bases, with 8 bases separating them. Germline CDR1 is SGHTA and CDR2 is FQGNSA. This CDR3 spans 14 amino acids. In DNA, the CDR3 is TGTGCCAGCAGCTTAGGGGTCCCGAATCAGCCCCAGCATTTT. The encoded protein is CASSLGVPNQPQHF.

This clone has a single count. The chain couples TRBV14 to TRBJ2-5, with a weak D call TRBD1 (5 bases). The germline gives CDR1 SGHDN, CDR2 FVKESK. V dropped 1 base and J dropped 2 bases, with 11 bases sitting between them. The CDR3 is 15 amino acids. Written as DNA, the CDR3 is TGTGCCAGCAGCCAAGCTACAGGTTGGCAAGAGACCCAGTACTTC. Residues: CASSQATGWQETQYF.

This sequence joins TRBV4-1 and TRBJ2-7; D uncertain. With 1 base removed from V and 3 bases from J, the gap between germline ends came to 7 bases. This CDR3 is 13 amino acids long. Germline V gene data show CDR1 as MGHRA and CDR2 as YSYEKL. DNA of the CDR3: TGCGCCAGCAGCCAAGTTGGGGACTACGAGCAGTACTTC. It translates to CASSQVGDYEQYF.

The chain is built from TRBV30 and TRBJ2-7; no firm D call. CDR3 length: 14 amino acids. Deletions cut 4 bases from V and 0 bases from J, with 13 bases between. Germline values: CDR1 GTSNPN, CDR2 SVGIG (reference sequence). CDR3 bases: TGTGCCTGGACATCTAAGCAGAGCTCCTACGAGCAGTACTTC. Protein: CAWTSKQSSYEQYF. The entire variable domain, with the rest obtained from reference TRBV30 and TRBJ2-7, is as follows: SQTIHQWPATLVQPVGSPLSLECTVEGTSNPNLYWYRQAAGRGLQLLFYSVGIGQISSEVPQNLSASRPQDRQFILSSKKLLLSDSGFYLCAWTSKQSSYEQYFGPGTRLTVT.

This chain uses TRBV30 with TRBJ1-3, with no clear D. Germline lookup yields CDR1 GTSNPN and CDR2 SVGIG (reference sequence). CDR3 length equals 16 residues. Trimming stripped 0 bases from V and 0 bases from J, with 12 bases between. DNA for the CDR3: TGTGCCTGGAGTGTACTGGGTTTGATCTCTGGAAACACCATATATTTT. Its protein is CAWSVLGLISGNTIYF.

The gene calls are TRBV5-1 and TRBJ1-2, with no clear D. Per the germline V gene, CDR1 is SGHRS and CDR2 is YFSETQ. This CDR3 has 13 residues. V lost 3 bases to trimming and J lost 4 bases, with 10 bases between them. The CDR3 sequence is CASSSNSSYGYTF. The CDR3 nucleotides are TGCGCCAGCAGCTCCAACAGTTCCTATGGCTACACCTTC.

This clone showed up just a few times. The chain uses TRBV7-8 and TRBJ2-1, with TRBD2 matching over 8 bases. Trimming took 5 bases from V and 2 from J; bases not matched to a gene: 14. The CDR3 has 18 residues. CDR1 and CDR2 from the germline V gene are SGHVS and FQNEAQ. The CDR3 region has the DNA TGTGCCAGCAGCGATAGGCCCGTAGCGGGAAGGGCCTACAATGAGCAGTTCTTC. Its translation: CASSDRPVAGRAYNEQFF.